Below, 22 T cell receptor beta chains from the same sample are listed, as sequenced in a study of graft-versus-host responses after intestinal transplantation. These receptors lack a known antigen. Only in-frame clones appear in the TCRdb table, and some are missing; sequencing was by immunoSEQ multiplex PCR. This sample has more than 75,000 clones; more than 85% occur once, and the top ten carry 0.3% to 0.35%. The sequenced sample was unstimulated CD4+ T cells sorted from spleen or lymph node cells, obtained before transplant. Source of these receptors: a human donor who was the organ donor for an intestinal transplant.

V usage is TRBV28 and J usage is TRBJ2-3; 11 bases map to TRBD1. V lost 6 bases and J lost 3; bases outside the gene matches: 5. The CDR3 contains 15 residues. CDR1 and CDR2 (germline): MDHEN, SYDVKM. The CDR3 region is CASSLGTGGTDTQYF. The CDR3, as DNA: TGTGCCAGCAGCCTCGGGACAGGGGGGACAGATACGCAGTATTTT.

This sequence joins TRBV30 and TRBJ1-1, with D tentatively TRBD1 (6 bases). V lost 5 bases, J lost 7 bases, and 14 bases lay in between. The CDR3 loop spans 12 amino acids. Germline-derived CDR1 and CDR2 are GTSNPN and SVGIG (reference sequence). CDR3 DNA sequence: TGTGCCTGGCTACCGGACAGCTTTGAAGCTTTCTTT. Protein sequence: CAWLPDSFEAFF.

V gene TRBV10-3 combines with J gene TRBJ2-3; TRBD2 matches at 9 bases. V was pared by 6 bases and J by 0 bases, with 7 bases of the junction left unmatched. Germline CDR1 reads ENHRY; CDR2 reads SYGVKD. The CDR3 length is 16 residues. The CDR3 reads CAIRDSGSGSTDTQYF. CDR3 sequence (DNA): TGTGCCATCAGGGATAGCGGGAGTGGTAGCACAGATACGCAGTATTTT.

J is TRBJ2-5 and V is TRBV5-1; 14 positions agree with TRBD2. Looked up from germline, CDR1 is SGHRS and CDR2 is YFSETQ. The CDR3 totals 16 residues. J gave up 2 bases and V 0 bases, and 0 bases lay outside the gene matches. The CDR3 coding sequence is TGCGCCAGCAGCTTGGGACTAGCGGGGGGGCAAGAGACCCAGTACTTC. This translates into CASSLGLAGGQETQYF.

The chain is built from TRBV10-3 and TRBJ2-3; possibly TRBD2 for D (6 bases). Germline CDR1 ENHRY, CDR2 SYGVKD. The CDR3 covers 15 residues. Trimming removed 6 bases at V and 1 base at J, with 14 bases between. CDR3: CAIRSLRRGTDTQYF. The CDR3 DNA reads as TGTGCCATCAGGTCCCTCCGGAGGGGCACAGATACGCAGTATTTT.

This clone has more than one count but fewer than ten. This chain joins TRBV6-5 and TRBJ1-3, with 7 bases identical to TRBD1. V dropped 9 bases and J dropped 6; count of bases not matched to a gene: 8. Per the germline V gene, CDR1 is MNHEY and CDR2 is SVGAGI. The CDR3 loop spans 13 amino acids. The CDR3 nucleotides read TGTGCCAGGGACAGGTTCTTACTAAACACCATATATTTT. This translates into CARDRFLLNTIYF.

In nucleotides, the CDR3 is TGCGCCAGCAGCCACCTGGGCGGGACAGGGGGCAGGGAGACCCAGTACTTC. This codes for CASSHLGGTGGRETQYF. This chain joins TRBV4-1 and TRBJ2-5, with 12 bases lining up with TRBD1. Germline-derived CDR1 and CDR2 are MGHRA and YSYEKL. CDR3 length equals 17 residues. V shed 3 bases, J shed 5 bases, and the junction held 10 bases outside the gene matches.

The sample holds a few counts of this clone. The rearrangement uses TRBV4-1 and TRBJ2-2, with TRBD1 identical over 7 bases. Germline values: CDR1 MGHRA, CDR2 YSYEKL. The CDR3 has 15 amino acids. V gave up 6 bases and J gave up 3 bases; unmatched junction bases: 7. The CDR3 reads CASSRPGTDTGELFF. The CDR3 nucleotides read TGCGCCAGCAGTCGACCGGGGACAGACACCGGGGAGCTGTTTTTT.

This clone showed up just once. The chain is built from TRBV10-1 and TRBJ2-3, with 7 bases matching TRBD1. Trimming at V came to 4 bases and at J to 1 base, leaving 2 bases not matched to a gene. This CDR3 has 14 residues. In germline, CDR1 is WNHNN, CDR2 SYGVQD (reference sequence). CDR3 DNA sequence: TGCGCCAGCAGTGCGGGACAGCGCACAGATACGCAGTATTTT. This encodes CASSAGQRTDTQYF.

The CDR3 bases are TGTGCCAGCAGTTCCTGGGACAGGGGGAGGGATACGCAGTATTTT. Translated: CASSSWDRGRDTQYF. The chain carries TRBV2 and TRBJ2-3, with 11 bases fitting TRBD1. This CDR3 region has 15 residues. Germline V gene lookup returns CDR1 SNHLY and CDR2 FYNNEI. J gave up 6 bases and V 5 bases, and 7 bases lay outside the gene matches.

This chain uses TRBV5-6 with TRBJ2-5; tentatively, D is TRBD2 (5 bases). Germline V gives CDR1 SGHDT, CDR2 YYEEEE. Trimming took off 4 bases at V and 0 bases at J, with 13 bases between the two ends. This CDR3 comprises 15 residues. The CDR3 DNA reads TGTGCCAGCAGCCTGGGTGGGGAGTACCAAGAGACCCAGTACTTC. It specifies CASSLGGEYQETQYF.

CDR3 DNA sequence: TGTGCCAGCAGCCGACCCGCGGCGATGGTCGCACCCTCTGGAAACACCATATATTTT. It is translated as CASSRPAAMVAPSGNTIYF. This sequence joins TRBV28 and TRBJ1-3, with D unresolved. Germline-derived CDR1 and CDR2 are MDHEN and SYDVKM. V dropped 6 bases and J dropped 0 bases, with 24 bases sitting between them. The CDR3 contains 19 residues.

This clone appeared once. One end of the junction is discordant with germline, which a read error may explain. The chain has TRBV10-3 and TRBJ2-1; D gene uncertain. Per germline, CDR1 ENHRY and CDR2 SYGVKD. The CDR3 is 14 residues long. The CDR3 loop is CATSESLDYNEQFF. For the CDR3, the DNA is TGTGCCACCAGTGAGTCGCTAGATTACAATGAGCAGTTCTTC.

The V call is TRBV7-6, the J call TRBJ1-4; TRBD1 agrees at 8 bases. The CDR3 contains 15 residues. Germline trimming cut 5 bases from V and 5 bases from J; bases unmatched to any gene: 7. Germline-derived CDR1 and CDR2 are SGHVS and FNYEAQ. DNA of the CDR3: TGTGCCAGCAGCCTAAGGACAGGGCCAAATGAAAAACTGTTTTTT. Amino acids: CASSLRTGPNEKLFF.

The chain uses TRBV28 and TRBJ2-3, with D maybe TRBD2 (5 bases). CDR1 and CDR2 from the germline V gene are MDHEN and SYDVKM. Between the trimmed V and J ends, which lost 6 bases and 2 bases, there was a span of 6 bases. The CDR3 sequence is 12 residues long. CDR3 sequence reads: CASSLATDTQYF. Written as DNA, the CDR3 is TGTGCCAGCAGCCTAGCCACAGATACGCAGTATTTT. The entire variable domain, with the rest obtained from reference TRBV28 and TRBJ2-3, is as follows: DVKVTQSSRYLVKRTGEKVFLECVQDMDHENMFWYRQDPGLGLRLIYFSYDVKMKEKGDIPEGYSVSREKKERFSLILESASTNQTSMYLCASSLATDTQYFGPGTRLTVL.

In this sample, this clone turned up once. The chain recombines TRBV6-6 with TRBJ1-2; D uncertain. The germline CDR1 and CDR2 sequences are MNHNY and SVGAGI (reference sequence). The ends were cut back, 4 bases at V and 8 bases at J, with 17 bases in the middle. The CDR3 totals 14 residues. CDR3 bases: TGTGCCAGCAGTTCGATAACGCGGTCGGAGGGCTACACCTTC. Its protein product is CASSSITRSEGYTF.

The CDR3: CASSLQGTTYEQYF. CDR3 bases: TGCGCCAGCAGCTTACAGGGAACAACCTACGAGCAGTACTTC. The chain links TRBV5-1 to TRBJ2-7; D possibly corresponds to TRBD1 (6 bases). Germline V gene data show CDR1 as SGHRS and CDR2 as YFSETQ. CDR3 size: 14 residues. Deletions cut 2 bases from V and 2 bases from J, with 11 bases between.

This chain uses TRBV7-8 with TRBJ2-5; 7 bases are shared with TRBD1. Germline values: CDR1 SGHVS, CDR2 FQNEAQ. Losses at the gene ends were 5 bases for V and 2 bases for J; bases not matched to a gene: 8. The CDR3 is 15 amino acids. CDR3 nucleotide sequence: TGTGCCAGCAGCAGAGGGACAGCCGGACAAGAGACCCAGTACTTC. Translated: CASSRGTAGQETQYF.

This clone was seen a single time. The chain couples TRBV4-2 to TRBJ2-7, with D maybe TRBD2 (6 bases). V dropped 4 bases and J dropped 0 bases, with 16 bases sitting between them. Looked up from germline, CDR1 is LGHNA and CDR2 is YNFKEQ. CDR3 length: 16 amino acids. The CDR3 here is CASSRDYGTGSYEQYF. DNA of the CDR3: TGTGCCAGCAGCCGAGACTACGGGACTGGCTCCTACGAGCAGTACTTC.

The gene calls are TRBV14 and TRBJ2-7; 10 bases line up with TRBD1. Germline V CDR1 and CDR2: SGHDN, FVKESK. Trimming cost V 4 bases and J 3 bases; bases outside gene matches: 3. The CDR3 contains 14 residues. CDR3 sequence: CASSPRTGGYEQYF. CDR3 DNA sequence: TGTGCCAGCAGCCCACGGACAGGGGGCTACGAGCAGTACTTC.

This chain uses TRBV20-1 with TRBJ2-7; D uncertain. Germline V gene lookup returns CDR1 DFQATT and CDR2 SNEGSKA (reference sequence). The CDR3 runs 11 residues. V lost 3 bases and J 5 bases, leaving 8 bases between the germline ends. CDR3 coding DNA: TGCAGTGCTAGTGGTCGGGACGAGCAGTACTTC. It is translated as CSASGRDEQYF.

The V and J genes are TRBV28 and TRBJ2-7, with 9 bases fitting TRBD2. In germline, CDR1 is MDHEN, CDR2 SYDVKM. The V and J ends lost 5 bases and 5 bases, in that order; junction bases with no gene match: 19. The CDR3 runs to 18 residues. CDR3 loop: CASSSPGLAKRGRDEQYF. In nucleotides, the CDR3 is TGTGCCAGCAGTAGTCCGGGACTAGCAAAAAGAGGAAGGGACGAGCAGTACTTC. Full variable domain (missing parts from reference TRBV28 and TRBJ2-7): DVKVTQSSRYLVKRTGEKVFLECVQDMDHENMFWYRQDPGLGLRLIYFSYDVKMKEKGDIPEGYSVSREKKERFSLILESASTNQTSMYLCASSSPGLAKRGRDEQYFGPGTRLTVT.